What follows describes a single T cell receptor beta chain. Antigen unknown. V dropped 3 bases and J dropped 1 base, with 8 bases sitting between them. Per the germline V gene, CDR1 is SGHRS and CDR2 is YFSETQ. The CDR3 totals 13 residues. These data originate in a study of quantifying T cell responses using KT2 cells. Across the whole study: RNA was reverse transcribed with TCR alpha and beta constant-region primers.

Known numbers of the T cell clone KT2 were added to PBMC. Study results and limitations: KT2 sequences were detected down to about one KT2 cell per 100,000 PBMC. Very high KT2 spike-in numbers caused saturation in KT2 sequence detection.

Each cDNA got a UMI-containing oligo ligated at its 3' end. First-round PCR used approximately 4 cycles and beta primers RC1.1 and RC1.2 covering TRBC1 and TRBC2. From the second PCR onward, TCR alpha and beta chains were processed separately. TCRdb analysed the UMI-ligation and nested PCR reads with MiXCR anew, one entry per CDR3 protein. Of tens of thousands of distinct CDR3 sequences in the sample, around a tenth were seen once. The source material was PBMCs spiked with cells of the T cell clone KT2. This receptor was identified in a human donor. V is TRBV5-1 and J is TRBJ2-7, with D perhaps TRBD1 (6 bases). The CDR3 sequence is CASSYGQSYEQYF. CDR3 nucleotides: TGCGCCAGCAGCTACGGACAGTCCTACGAGCAGTACTTC.